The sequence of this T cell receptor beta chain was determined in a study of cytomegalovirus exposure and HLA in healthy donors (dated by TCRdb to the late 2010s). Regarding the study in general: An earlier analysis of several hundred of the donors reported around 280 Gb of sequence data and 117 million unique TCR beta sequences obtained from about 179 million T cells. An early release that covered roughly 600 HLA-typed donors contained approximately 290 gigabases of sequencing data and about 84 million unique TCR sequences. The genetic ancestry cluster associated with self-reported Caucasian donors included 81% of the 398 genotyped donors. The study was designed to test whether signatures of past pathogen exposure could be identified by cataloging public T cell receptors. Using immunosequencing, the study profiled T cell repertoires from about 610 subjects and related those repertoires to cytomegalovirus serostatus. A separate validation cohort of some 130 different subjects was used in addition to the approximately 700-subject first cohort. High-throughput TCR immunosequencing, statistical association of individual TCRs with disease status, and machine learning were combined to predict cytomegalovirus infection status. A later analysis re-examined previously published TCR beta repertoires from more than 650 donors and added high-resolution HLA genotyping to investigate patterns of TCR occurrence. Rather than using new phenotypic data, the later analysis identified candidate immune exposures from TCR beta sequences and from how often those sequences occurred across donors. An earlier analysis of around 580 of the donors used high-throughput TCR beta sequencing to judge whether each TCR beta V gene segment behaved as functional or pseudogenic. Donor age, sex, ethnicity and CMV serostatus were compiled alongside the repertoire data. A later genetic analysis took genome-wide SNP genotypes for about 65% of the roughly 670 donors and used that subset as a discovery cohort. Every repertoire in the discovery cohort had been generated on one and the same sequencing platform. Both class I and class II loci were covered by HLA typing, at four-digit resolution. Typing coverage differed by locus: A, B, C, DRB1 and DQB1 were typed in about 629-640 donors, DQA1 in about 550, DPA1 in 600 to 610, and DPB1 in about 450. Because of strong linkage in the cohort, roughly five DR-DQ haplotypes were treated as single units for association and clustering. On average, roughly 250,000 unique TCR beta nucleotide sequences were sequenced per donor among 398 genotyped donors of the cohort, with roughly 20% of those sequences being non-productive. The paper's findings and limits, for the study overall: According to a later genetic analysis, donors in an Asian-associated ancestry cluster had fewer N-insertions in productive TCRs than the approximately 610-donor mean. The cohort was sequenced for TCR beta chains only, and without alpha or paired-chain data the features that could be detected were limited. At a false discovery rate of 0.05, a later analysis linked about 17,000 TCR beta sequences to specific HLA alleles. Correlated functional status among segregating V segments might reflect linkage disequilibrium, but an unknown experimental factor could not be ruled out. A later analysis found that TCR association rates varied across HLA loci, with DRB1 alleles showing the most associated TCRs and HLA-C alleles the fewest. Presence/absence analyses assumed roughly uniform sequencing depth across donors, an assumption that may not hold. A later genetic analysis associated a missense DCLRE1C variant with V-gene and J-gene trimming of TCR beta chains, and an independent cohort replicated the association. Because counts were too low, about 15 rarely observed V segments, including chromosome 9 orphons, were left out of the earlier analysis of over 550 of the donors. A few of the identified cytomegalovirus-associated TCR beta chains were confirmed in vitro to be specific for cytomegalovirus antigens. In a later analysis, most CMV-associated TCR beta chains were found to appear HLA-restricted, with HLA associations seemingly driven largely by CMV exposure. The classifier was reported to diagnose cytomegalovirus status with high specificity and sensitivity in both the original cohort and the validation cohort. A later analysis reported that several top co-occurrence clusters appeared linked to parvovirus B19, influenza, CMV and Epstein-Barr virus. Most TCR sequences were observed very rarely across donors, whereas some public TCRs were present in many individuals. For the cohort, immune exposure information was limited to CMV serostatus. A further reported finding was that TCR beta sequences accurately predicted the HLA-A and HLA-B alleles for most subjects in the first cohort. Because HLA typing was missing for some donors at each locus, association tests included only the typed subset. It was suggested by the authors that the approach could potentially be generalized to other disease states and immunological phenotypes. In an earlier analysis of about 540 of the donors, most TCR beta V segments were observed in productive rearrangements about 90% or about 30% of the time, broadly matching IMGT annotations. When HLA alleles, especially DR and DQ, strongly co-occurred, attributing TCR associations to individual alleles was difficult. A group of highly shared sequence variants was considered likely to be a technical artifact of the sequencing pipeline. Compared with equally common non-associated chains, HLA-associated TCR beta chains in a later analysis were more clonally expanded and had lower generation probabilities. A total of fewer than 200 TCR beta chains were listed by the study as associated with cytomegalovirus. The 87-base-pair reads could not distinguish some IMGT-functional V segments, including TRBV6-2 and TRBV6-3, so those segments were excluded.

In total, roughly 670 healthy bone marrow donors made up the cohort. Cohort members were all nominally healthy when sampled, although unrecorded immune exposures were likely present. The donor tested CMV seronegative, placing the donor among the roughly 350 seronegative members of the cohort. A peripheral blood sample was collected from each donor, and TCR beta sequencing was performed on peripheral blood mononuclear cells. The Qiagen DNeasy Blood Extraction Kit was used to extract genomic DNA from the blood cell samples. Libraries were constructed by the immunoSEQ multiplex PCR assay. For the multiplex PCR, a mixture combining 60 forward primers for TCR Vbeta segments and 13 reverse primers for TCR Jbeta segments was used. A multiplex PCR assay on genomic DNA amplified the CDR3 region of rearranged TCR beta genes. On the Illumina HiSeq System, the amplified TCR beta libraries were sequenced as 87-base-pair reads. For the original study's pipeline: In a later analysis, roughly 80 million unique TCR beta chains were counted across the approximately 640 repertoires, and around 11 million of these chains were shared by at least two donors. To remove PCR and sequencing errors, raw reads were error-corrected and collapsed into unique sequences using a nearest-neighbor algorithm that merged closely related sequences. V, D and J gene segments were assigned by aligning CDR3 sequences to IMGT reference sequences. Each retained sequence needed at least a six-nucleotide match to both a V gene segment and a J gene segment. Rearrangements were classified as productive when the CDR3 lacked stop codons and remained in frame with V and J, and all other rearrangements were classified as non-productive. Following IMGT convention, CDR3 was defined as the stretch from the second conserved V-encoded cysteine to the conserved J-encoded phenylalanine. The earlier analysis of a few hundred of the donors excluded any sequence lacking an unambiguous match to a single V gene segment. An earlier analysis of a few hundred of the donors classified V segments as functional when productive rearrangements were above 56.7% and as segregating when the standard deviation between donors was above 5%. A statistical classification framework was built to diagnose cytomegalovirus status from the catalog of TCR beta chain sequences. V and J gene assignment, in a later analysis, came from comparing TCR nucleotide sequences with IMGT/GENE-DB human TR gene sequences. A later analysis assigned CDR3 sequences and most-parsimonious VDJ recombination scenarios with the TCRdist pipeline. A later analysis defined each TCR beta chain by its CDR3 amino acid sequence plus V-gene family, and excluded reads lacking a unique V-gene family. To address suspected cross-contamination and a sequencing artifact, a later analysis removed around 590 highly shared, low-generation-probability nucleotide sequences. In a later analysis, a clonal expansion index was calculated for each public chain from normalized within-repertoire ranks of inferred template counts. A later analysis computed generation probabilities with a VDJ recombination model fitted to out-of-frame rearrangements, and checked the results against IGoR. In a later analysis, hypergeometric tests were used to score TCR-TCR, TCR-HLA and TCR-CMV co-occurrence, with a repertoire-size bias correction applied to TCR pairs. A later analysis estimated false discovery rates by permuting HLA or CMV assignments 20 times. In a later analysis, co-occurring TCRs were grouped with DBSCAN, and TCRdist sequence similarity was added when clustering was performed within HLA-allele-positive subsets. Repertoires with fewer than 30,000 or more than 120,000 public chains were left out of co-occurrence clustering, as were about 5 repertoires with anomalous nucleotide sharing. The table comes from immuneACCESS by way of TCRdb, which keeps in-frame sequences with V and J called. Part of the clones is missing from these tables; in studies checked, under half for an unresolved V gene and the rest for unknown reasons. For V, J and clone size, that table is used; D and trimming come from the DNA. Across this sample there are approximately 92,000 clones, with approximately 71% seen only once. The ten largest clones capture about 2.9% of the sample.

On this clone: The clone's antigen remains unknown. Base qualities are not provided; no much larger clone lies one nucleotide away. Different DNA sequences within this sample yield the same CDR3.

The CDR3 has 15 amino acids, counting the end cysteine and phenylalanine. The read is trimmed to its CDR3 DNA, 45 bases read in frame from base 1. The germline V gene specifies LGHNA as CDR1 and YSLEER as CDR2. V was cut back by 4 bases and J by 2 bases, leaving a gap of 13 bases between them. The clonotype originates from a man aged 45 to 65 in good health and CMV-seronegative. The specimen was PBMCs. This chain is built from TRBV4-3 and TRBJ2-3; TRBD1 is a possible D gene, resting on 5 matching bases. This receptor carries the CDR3 CASSRQRKDTDTQYF. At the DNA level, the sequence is TGCGCCAGCAGCCGACAGAGAAAGGACACAGATACGCAGTATTTT.